A selection of T cell receptor beta chains follows, all from one sample in a study of OX40 agonist ivuxolimab in advanced cancers. Produced via immunoSEQ multiplex PCR; TCRdb's table is partial and in-frame only. Of about 60,000 clones listed, about nine tenths are singletons. Sequencing used CD4+ or CD8+ T cells sorted from blood, obtained in a trial of the OX40 agonist ivuxolimab. These receptors all stem from an adult with an advanced solid tumor such as melanoma, head and neck, liver or kidney cancer. Each CDR3 is given with its conserved first and last residue. A D gene is named only where the DNA matches it firmly. For some rows the clone size is stated as once, few or many, or as a class when expanded; others skip it.

.	TRBV5-1	TRBJ2-1	few	CASSLNSYNEQFF	TGCGCCAGCAGCTTAAATTCCTACAATGAGCAGTTCTTC
TRBD2	TRBV6-4	TRBJ2-1	.	CASSRERGNEQFF	TGTGCCAGCAGTAGAGAGCGGGGGAATGAGCAGTTCTTC
.	TRBV7-8	TRBJ2-3	.	CASSPRARYTDTQYF	TGTGCCAGCAGCCCAAGGGCCCGTTACACAGATACGCAGTATTTT
TRBD1	TRBV5-1	TRBJ2-2	.	CASSRTGSSSTGELFF	TGCGCCAGCAGCCGGACAGGAAGTTCTAGCACCGGGGAGCTGTTTTTT
TRBD1	TRBV6-5	TRBJ1-5	few	CASRNTGGGQPQHF	TGTGCCAGCAGGAATACAGGGGGTGGGCAGCCCCAGCATTTT
TRBD1	TRBV23-1	TRBJ1-1	.	CASSHPNPTGDYTEAFF	TGCGCCAGCAGTCACCCCAATCCCACAGGGGACTACACTGAAGCTTTCTTT
.	TRBV7-9	TRBJ2-3	once	CASSFFGTDTQYF	TGTGCCAGCAGCTTTTTCGGCACAGATACGCAGTATTTT
.	TRBV18	TRBJ2-3	.	CASSPGGAVIDTQYF	TGTGCCAGCTCACCAGGGGGCGCAGTAATAGATACGCAGTATTTT
.	TRBV7-9	TRBJ1-6	once	CASSDRRRGNLPLHF	TGTGCCAGCAGCGATCGGCGCAGAGGTAATTTACCCCTCCACTTT
.	TRBV2	TRBJ1-5	.	CASKGSGSVQPQHF	TGTGCCAGCAAGGGGTCAGGTTCGGTTCAGCCCCAGCATTTT
TRBD2	TRBV10-3	TRBJ2-1	.	CATRLAGVDAEQFF	TGTGCCACGAGATTAGCGGGAGTGGACGCTGAGCAGTTCTTC
.	TRBV29-1	TRBJ2-7	few	CSVGTSSYEQYF	TGCAGCGTCGGGACGAGCTCCTACGAGCAGTACTTC
TRBD2	TRBV7-6	TRBJ2-1	few	CASSLRKRENNNEQFF	TGTGCCAGCAGCTTAAGGAAGCGGGAAAACAACAATGAGCAGTTCTTC
.	TRBV27	TRBJ2-2	.	CASSLAGANTGELFF	TGTGCCAGCAGTTTAGCGGGCGCGAACACCGGGGAGCTGTTTTTT
.	TRBV25-1	TRBJ1-1	.	CASSGGQTLNTEAFF	TGTGCCAGCAGTGGAGGGCAGACTTTGAACACTGAAGCTTTCTTT
.	TRBV9	TRBJ2-3	.	CASSVATGRDTQYF	TGTGCCAGCAGCGTAGCTACGGGGAGAGATACGCAGTATTTT
.	TRBV30	TRBJ2-3	.	CAWNRAGRTDTQYF	TGTGCCTGGAATCGGGCAGGGAGGACAGATACGCAGTATTTT
.	TRBV29-1	TRBJ2-3	.	CSVRDGNTDTQYF	TGCAGCGTCCGGGACGGAAACACAGATACGCAGTATTTT